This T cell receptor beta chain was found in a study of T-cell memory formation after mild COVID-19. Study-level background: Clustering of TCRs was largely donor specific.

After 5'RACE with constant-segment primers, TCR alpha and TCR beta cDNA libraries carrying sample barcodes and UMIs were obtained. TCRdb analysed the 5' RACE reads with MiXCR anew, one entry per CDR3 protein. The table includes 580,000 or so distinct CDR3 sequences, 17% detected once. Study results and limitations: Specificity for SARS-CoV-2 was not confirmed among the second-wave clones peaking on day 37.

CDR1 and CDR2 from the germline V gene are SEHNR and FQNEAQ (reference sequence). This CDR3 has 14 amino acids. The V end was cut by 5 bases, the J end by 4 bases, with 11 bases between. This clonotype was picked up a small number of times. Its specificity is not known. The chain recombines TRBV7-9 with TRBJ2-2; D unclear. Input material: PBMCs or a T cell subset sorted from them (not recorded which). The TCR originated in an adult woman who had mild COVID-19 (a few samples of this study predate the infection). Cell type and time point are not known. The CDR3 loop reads CASSAMAATGELFF. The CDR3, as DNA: TGTGCCAGCAGCGCCATGGCTGCCACCGGGGAGCTGTTTTTT.